The 9 T cell receptor beta chains below were found in one sample sequenced in a study of T cells in Graves' hyperthyroidism and ophthalmopathy. The investigators amplified TCR beta CDR3 regions from RNA transcripts. The HTBI primer set drove a first-round RT-PCR of the TCR CDR3. In TCRdb, the multiplex PCR reads were re-called with MiXCR into one record per CDR3 protein. The table has a few hundred thousand distinct CDR3 sequences, about 15% seen once. Sequenced input: blood. The receptor source for this set is a woman aged 60 to 75 with Graves' ophthalmopathy.

The V and J genes are TRBV20-1 and TRBJ1-2; 8 bases match TRBD1. The J segment lost 8 bases and the V segment lost 2 bases, leaving 16 bases of the junction unmatched. The CDR3 is 16 residues long. CDR1 is DFQATT and CDR2 is SNEGSKA in the germline V gene (reference sequence). The DNA of the CDR3 is TGCAGTGCTAGAACGACGGCAGGGGGCGCAGGGAAAGGCTACACCTTC. Its translation: CSARTTAGGAGKGYTF.

This clonotype was observed at least ten times. The V gene is TRBV15, the J gene TRBJ2-1; weak D call: TRBD2 (6 bases). Germline CDR1 reads LNHNV; CDR2 reads YYDKDF (reference sequence). Trimming took 0 bases from V and 3 from J, leaving 18 bases between them. The CDR3 runs 18 residues. CDR3 DNA: TGTGCCACCAGCAGAGATAAGATATCACAGGAGGGCTACAATGAGCAGTTCTTC. It specifies CATSRDKISQEGYNEQFF. The variable domain in full, completed from reference TRBV15 and TRBJ2-1, reads DAMVIQNPRYQVTQFGKPVTLSCSQTLNHNVMYWYQQKSSQAPKLLFHYYDKDFNNEADTPDNFQSRRPNTSFCFLDIRSPGLGDTAMYLCATSRDKISQEGYNEQFFGPGTRLTVL.

This clonotype was found many times. This chain uses TRBV18 with TRBJ2-3; 8 bases align to TRBD2. CDR1 KGHSH and CDR2 LQKENI come from the germline V gene. The CDR3 runs 14 residues. The trim removed 3 bases at V and 8 bases at J, leaving 7 bases unmatched. As DNA, the CDR3 is TGTGCCAGCTCACCGCAGAATCTAGCGGGTACGCAGTATTTT. This encodes CASSPQNLAGTQYF.

Only a few counts were recorded for this clonotype. This chain joins TRBV19 and TRBJ2-3, with no clear D. Germline V CDR1 and CDR2: LNHDA, SQIVND (reference sequence). Trimming shortened V by 7 bases and J by 4 bases, and 12 bases separated the two germline ends. The CDR3 has 13 residues. The CDR3 here is CASTYSTADTQYF. In nucleotides, the CDR3 is TGTGCCAGTACCTATAGCACGGCAGATACGCAGTATTTT.

V and J are TRBV3-1 and TRBJ2-6; D is ambiguous. The CDR3 consists of 13 residues. Germline V lookup: CDR1 LGHDT, CDR2 YNNKEL (reference sequence). V was cut by 0 bases and J by 13 bases, with 10 bases left in between. In DNA, the CDR3 is TGTGCCAGCAGCCAAGACGGAGAGTGGGTCCTGACTTTC. Translation: CASSQDGEWVLTF.

This clonotype showed up just a few times. The V and J genes are TRBV5-8 and TRBJ2-1; 9 bases are a match to TRBD2. The CDR3 has 18 amino acids. The V gene end was trimmed by 4 bases and the J gene end by 4 bases; junction bases not matched to a gene: 15. The V gene's germline CDR1 is SGHTS and CDR2 YDEGEE. For the CDR3, the DNA is TGTGCCAGCAGCCGGGACCTAGCGGGACTTAGCTCTTACAATGAGCAGTTCTTC. Translating it yields CASSRDLAGLSSYNEQFF.

This clonotype was found many times. The chain joins TRBV5-1 to TRBJ1-2, with 8 bases fitting TRBD1. With V trimmed by 4 bases and J by 4 bases, 9 bases remained unmatched. Germline V CDR1 and CDR2: SGHRS, YFSETQ. CDR3 length: 15 amino acids. The CDR3 loop reads CASSITTGVGYGYTF. CDR3 DNA: TGCGCCAGCAGCATAACGACAGGGGTTGGCTATGGCTACACCTTC. Variable domain in full (rest from reference TRBV5-1 and TRBJ1-2): KAGVTQTPRYLIKTRGQQVTLSCSPISGHRSVSWYQQTPGQGLQFLFEYFSETQRNKGNFPGRFSGRQFSNSRSEMNVSTLELGDSALYLCASSITTGVGYGYTFGSGTRLTVV.

This clonotype was seen many times. The rearrangement joins TRBV20-1 to TRBJ2-7; TRBD1 matches 11 bases. The CDR3 covers 14 residues. Germline V gene data show CDR1 as DFQATT and CDR2 as SNEGSKA (reference sequence). With 2 bases clipped from V and 7 bases from J, the junction kept 7 bases outside the gene matches. The CDR3 nucleotides read TGCAGTGCTAGATCCGGACAGGGGGCAAGAGAGCAGTACTTC. Its protein product is CSARSGQGAREQYF.

V and J are TRBV4-1 and TRBJ2-4; the match to TRBD1 covers 7 bases. The length of the CDR3 is 16 residues. V trimming: 0 bases; J trimming: 8 bases; junction bases outside the gene matches: 10. The V gene's germline CDR1 is MGHRA and CDR2 YSYEKL. The CDR3 is CASSQDSGAQGDIQYF. The CDR3 DNA is TGCGCCAGCAGCCAAGATTCAGGGGCGCAGGGGGACATTCAGTACTTC.